This T cell receptor (beta chain) was sequenced for a study of identical twins. Germline assignment: CDR1 DFQATT and CDR2 SNEGSKA (reference sequence). V lost 0 bases and J 3 bases, leaving 12 bases between the germline ends. There are 15 residues in the CDR3. TCRdb recomputed calls from the 5' RACE reads with MiXCR, one row per CDR3 protein. This sample has 500,000 to 550,000 distinct CDR3 sequences, with approximately 20% found just once. These data were also filed under a second study, of yellow fever vaccine responses in identical twins. That paper notes: The authors reported partly convergent, partly personalized vaccine responses in identical twins.

Sequenced: CD4+ T cells sorted from blood. V is TRBV20-1 and J is TRBJ1-3; D is ambiguous. This clonotype was obtained from a woman under 30 in good health. The CDR3 region has the DNA TGCAGTGCTAGAGACCCGGGTGCGGGTGGAAACACCATATATTTT. It yields the protein CSARDPGAGGNTIYF.